What follows describes a single T cell receptor (beta chain). What it recognizes is unknown. These data are taken from a study of T cells in localized non-small cell lung cancer. Study findings and constraints: Tumor trailed uninvolved adjacent lung in T cell clonality, which peaked there. A raised T cell density in blood coincided with lengthier overall survival.

Germline V gene sequence: CDR1 SGDLS, CDR2 YYNGEE. The CDR3 spans 15 residues. The junction had 7 bases not matched to a gene; V was cut back by 3 bases and J by 4 bases. The repertoire was sequenced with immunoSEQ multiplex PCR; TCRdb's copy has only in-frame clones and lacks some. Of tens of thousands of clones listed, roughly 79% are singletons. The chain combines TRBV9 with TRBJ1-1, with 9 bases matching TRBD1. The sequences come from PBMCs, collected before any cancer treatment. The receptor's source is a man aged 35 to 69 with stage II lung adenocarcinoma. The CDR3, as DNA: TGTGCCAGCAGCGCCGGGACAGGGCTGAGCACTGAAGCTTTCTTT. Translated, it gives CASSAGTGLSTEAFF.